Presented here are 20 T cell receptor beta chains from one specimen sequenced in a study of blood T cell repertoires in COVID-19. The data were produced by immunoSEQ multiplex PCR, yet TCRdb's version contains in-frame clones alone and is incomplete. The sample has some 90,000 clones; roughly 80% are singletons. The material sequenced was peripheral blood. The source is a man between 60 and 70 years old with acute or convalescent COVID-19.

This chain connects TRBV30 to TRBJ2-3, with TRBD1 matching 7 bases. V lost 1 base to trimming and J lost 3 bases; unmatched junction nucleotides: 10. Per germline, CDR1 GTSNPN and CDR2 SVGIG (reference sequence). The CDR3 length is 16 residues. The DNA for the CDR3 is TGTGCCTGGAGTGGAAGAGGGGGCGTCTGGACAGATACGCAGTATTTT. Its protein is CAWSGRGGVWTDTQYF.

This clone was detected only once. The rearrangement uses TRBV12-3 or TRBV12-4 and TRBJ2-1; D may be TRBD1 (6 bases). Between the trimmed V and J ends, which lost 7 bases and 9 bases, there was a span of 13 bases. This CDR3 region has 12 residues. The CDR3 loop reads CASNSGVTEQFF. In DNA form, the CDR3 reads TGTGCCAGCAACTCAGGGGTTACTGAGCAGTTCTTC.

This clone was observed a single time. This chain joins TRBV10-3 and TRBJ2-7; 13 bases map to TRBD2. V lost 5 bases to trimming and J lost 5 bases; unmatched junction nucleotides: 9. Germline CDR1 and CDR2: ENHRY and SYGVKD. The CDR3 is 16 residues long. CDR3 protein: CAISRTSGGPVDEQYF. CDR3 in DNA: TGTGCCATCAGTCGGACTAGCGGGGGCCCTGTGGACGAGCAGTACTTC.

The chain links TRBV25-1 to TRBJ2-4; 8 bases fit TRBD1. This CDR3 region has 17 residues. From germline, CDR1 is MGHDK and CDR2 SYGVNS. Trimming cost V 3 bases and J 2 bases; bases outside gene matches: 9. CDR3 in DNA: TGTGCCAGCAGTGACCTCGGACAGGGAGCTTCCAAAAACATTCAGTACTTC. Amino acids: CASSDLGQGASKNIQYF.

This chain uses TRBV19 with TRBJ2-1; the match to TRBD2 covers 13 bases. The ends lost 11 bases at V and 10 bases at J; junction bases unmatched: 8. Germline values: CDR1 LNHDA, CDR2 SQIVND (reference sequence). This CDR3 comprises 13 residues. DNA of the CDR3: TGTGCCTCTGACCGACTAGCGGGGGGCGAGCAGTTCTTC. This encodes CASDRLAGGEQFF.

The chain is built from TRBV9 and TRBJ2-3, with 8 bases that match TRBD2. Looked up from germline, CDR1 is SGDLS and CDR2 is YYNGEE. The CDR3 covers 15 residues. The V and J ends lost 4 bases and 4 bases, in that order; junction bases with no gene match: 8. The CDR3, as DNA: TGTGCCAGCAGCCCGACCGGGACTAGAGCAGATACGCAGTATTTT. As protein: CASSPTGTRADTQYF. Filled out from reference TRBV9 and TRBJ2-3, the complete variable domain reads DSGVTQTPKHLITATGQRVTLRCSPRSGDLSVYWYQQSLDQGLQFLIQYYNGEERAKGNILERFSAQQFPDLHSELNLSSLELGDSALYFCASSPTGTRADTQYFGPGTRLTVL.

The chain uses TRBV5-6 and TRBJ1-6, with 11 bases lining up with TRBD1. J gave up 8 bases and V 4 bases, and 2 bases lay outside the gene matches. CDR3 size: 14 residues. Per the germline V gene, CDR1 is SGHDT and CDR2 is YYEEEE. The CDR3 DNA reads TGTGCCAGCAGCCGGGGACAGGGGGATTCACCCCTCCACTTT. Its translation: CASSRGQGDSPLHF.

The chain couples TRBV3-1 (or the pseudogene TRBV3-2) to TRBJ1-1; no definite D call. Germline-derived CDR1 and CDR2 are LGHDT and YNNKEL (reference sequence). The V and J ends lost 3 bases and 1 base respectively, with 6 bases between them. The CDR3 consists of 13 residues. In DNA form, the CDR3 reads TGTGCCAGCAGCCATCGGTGGAACACTGAAGCTTTCTTT. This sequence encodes CASSHRWNTEAFF.

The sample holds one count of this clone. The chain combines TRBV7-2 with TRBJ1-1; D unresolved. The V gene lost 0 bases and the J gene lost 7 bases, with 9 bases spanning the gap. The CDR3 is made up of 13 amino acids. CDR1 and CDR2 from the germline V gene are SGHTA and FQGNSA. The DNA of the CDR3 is TGTGCCAGCAGCTTAGCCGGGGTGGGTGAAGCTTTCTTT. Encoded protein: CASSLAGVGEAFF. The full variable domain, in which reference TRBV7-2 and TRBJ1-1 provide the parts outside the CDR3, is GAGVSQSPSNKVTEKGKDVELRCDPISGHTALYWYRQSLGQGLEFLIYFQGNSAPDKSGLPSDRFSAERTGGSVSTLTIQRTQQEDSAVYLCASSLAGVGEAFFGQGTRLTVV.

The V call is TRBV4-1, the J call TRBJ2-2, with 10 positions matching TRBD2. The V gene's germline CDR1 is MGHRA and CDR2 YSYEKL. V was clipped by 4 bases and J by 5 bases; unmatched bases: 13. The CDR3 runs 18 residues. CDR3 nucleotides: TGCGCCAGCAGCCCTATTTATGGGGCTAGCGGGAGAACCGGGGAGCTGTTTTTT. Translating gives CASSPIYGASGRTGELFF.

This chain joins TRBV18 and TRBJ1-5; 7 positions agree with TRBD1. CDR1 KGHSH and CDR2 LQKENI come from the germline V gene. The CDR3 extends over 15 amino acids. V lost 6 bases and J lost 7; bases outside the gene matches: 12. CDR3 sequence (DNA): TGTGCCAGCTCGAACCGGCAGGGGGGAGGACAGCCCCAGCATTTT. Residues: CASSNRQGGGQPQHF.

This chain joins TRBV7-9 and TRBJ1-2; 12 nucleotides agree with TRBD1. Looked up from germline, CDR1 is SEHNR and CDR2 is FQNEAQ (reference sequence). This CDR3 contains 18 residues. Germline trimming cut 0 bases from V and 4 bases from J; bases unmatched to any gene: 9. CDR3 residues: CASSLAGTGGFSIYGYTF. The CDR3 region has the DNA TGTGCCAGCAGCTTAGCCGGGACAGGGGGCTTTTCGATCTATGGCTACACCTTC. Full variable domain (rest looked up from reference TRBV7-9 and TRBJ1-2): DTGVSQNPRHKITKRGQNVTFRCDPISEHNRLYWYRQTLGQGPEFLTYFQNEAQLEKSRLLSDRFSAERPKGSFSTLEIQRTEQGDSAMYLCASSLAGTGGFSIYGYTFGSGTRLTVV.

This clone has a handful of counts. CDR3 bases: TGTGCCAGAAGCTTTAGTTGGAGGACAGGGACCTACGAGCAGTACTTC. It codes for CARSFSWRTGTYEQYF. The chain recombines TRBV7-5 with TRBJ2-7; TRBD1 is the table's D call, not checked against the DNA. TRBV7-5 is a listed pseudogene. CDR3 length equals 16 residues.

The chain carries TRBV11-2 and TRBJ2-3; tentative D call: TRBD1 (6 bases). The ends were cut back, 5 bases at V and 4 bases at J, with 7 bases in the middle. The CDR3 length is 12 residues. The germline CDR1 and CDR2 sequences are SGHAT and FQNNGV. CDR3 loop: CASSPGADTQYF. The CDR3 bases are TGTGCCAGCAGCCCAGGGGCAGATACGCAGTATTTT.

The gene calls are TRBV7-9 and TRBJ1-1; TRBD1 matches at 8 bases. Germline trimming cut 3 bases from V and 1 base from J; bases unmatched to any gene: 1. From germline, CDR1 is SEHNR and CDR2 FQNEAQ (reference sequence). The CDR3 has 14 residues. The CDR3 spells CASSLGQENTEAFF. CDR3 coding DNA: TGTGCCAGCAGCTTGGGACAGGAGAACACTGAAGCTTTCTTT.

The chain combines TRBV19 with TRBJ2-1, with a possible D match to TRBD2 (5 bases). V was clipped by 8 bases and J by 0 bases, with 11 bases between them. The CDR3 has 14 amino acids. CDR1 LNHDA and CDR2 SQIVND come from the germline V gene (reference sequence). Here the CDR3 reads CASLRVSSYNEQFF. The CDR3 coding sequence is TGTGCCAGTCTGCGGGTCAGCTCCTACAATGAGCAGTTCTTC.

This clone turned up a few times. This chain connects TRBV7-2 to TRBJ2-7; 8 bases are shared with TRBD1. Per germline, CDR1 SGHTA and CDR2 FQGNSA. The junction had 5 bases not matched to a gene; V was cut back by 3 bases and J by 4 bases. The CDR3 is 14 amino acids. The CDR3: CASSLQGADYEQYF. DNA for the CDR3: TGTGCCAGCAGCTTGCAGGGGGCCGATTACGAGCAGTACTTC.

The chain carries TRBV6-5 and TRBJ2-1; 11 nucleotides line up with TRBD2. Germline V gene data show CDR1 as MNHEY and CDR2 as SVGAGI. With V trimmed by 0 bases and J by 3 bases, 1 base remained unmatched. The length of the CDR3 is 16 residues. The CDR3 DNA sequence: TGTGCCAGCAGTTACTCGGGACTAGCGGACTACAATGAGCAGTTCTTC. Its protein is CASSYSGLADYNEQFF.

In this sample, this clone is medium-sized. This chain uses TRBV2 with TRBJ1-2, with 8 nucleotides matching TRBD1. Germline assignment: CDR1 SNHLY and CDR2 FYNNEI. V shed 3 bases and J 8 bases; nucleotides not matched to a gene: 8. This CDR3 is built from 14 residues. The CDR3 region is CASSEGTGGGGYTF. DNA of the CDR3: TGTGCCAGCAGTGAGGGCACAGGGGGGGGCGGCTACACCTTC. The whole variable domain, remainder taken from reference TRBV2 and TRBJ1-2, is EPEVTQTPSHQVTQMGQEVILRCVPISNHLYFYWYRQILGQKVEFLVSFYNNEISEKSEIFDDQFSVERPDGSNFTLKIRSTKLEDSAMYFCASSEGTGGGGYTFGSGTRLTVV.

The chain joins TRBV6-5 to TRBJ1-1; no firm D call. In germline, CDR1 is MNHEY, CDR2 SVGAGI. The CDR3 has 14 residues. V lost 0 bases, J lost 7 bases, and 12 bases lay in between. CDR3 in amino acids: CASSYSLGRDEAFF. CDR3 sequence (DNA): TGTGCCAGCAGTTACTCACTTGGACGGGATGAAGCTTTCTTT.